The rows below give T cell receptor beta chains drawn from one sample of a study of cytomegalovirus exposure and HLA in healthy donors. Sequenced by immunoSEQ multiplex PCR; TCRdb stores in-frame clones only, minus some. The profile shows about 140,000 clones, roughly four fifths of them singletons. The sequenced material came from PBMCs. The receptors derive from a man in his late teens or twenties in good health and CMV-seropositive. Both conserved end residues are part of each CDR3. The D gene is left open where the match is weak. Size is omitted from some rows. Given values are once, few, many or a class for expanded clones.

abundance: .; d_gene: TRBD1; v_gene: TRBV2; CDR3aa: CASLRDRVYGYTF
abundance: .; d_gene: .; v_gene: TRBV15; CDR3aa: CATRGGNQPQHF
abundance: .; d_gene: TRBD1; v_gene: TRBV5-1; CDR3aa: CASSSLTGGQRAYEQYF
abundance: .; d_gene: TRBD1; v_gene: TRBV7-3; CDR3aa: CASSRQGSTEAFF
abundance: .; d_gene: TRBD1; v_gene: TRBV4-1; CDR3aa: CASSWGQGEDGYTF
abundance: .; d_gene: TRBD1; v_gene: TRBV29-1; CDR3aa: CSVEDRGGSPREQYF
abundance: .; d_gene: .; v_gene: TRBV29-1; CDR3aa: CSAVSPGVGANVLTF
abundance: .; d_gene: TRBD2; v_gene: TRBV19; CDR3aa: CASSISASGYEQYF
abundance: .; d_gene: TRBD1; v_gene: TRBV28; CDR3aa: CASSLIGQGRDGYTF
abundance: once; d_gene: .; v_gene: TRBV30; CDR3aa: CAWSIARRHGTQYF
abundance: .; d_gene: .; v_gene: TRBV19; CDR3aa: CASSTQDFQETQYF
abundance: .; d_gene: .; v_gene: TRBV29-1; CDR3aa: CSVERGEQFF
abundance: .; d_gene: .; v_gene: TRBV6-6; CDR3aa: CASSYGGAAEKLFF
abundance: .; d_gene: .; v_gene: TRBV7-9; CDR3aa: CASSLAAWGRADTEAFF
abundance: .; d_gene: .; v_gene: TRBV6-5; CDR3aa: CASSERDNTEAFF
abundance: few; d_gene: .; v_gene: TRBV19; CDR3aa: CASSNEDDRSKQPQHF
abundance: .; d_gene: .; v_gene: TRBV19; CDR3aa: CASEDRRTSNQPQHF
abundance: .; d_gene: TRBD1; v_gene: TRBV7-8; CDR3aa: CASRRDRENTEAFF